This T cell receptor (beta chain) was identified in a study of blood T cells in healthy people across ages. The CDR3 spans 16 residues. CDR1 is SGDLS and CDR2 is YYNGEE in the germline V gene. Trimming removed 4 bases from V and 6 bases from J; junction bases left unmatched: 10. A second PCR, run for roughly 6 to 11 cycles, used a sample-barcoded 5' primer plus a J-beta primer mix. Through a template-switch adaptor with 12 random nucleotides, each cDNA molecule received a tag. MiXCR, applied by TCRdb to the 5' RACE reads, yields one record per CDR3 protein. The sample carries about 1.7 million distinct CDR3 sequences, roughly 30% recorded once. Each of the donors had approximately 10 milliliters of peripheral blood drawn into EDTA-treated Vacutainer tubes. Study-level findings and limits: Researchers judged that diversity estimates from one million T cells fell short of true values.

The table lists this clonotype with a few counts. The antigen is unknown. The rearrangement links TRBV9 to TRBJ2-1; 10 bases are shared with TRBD2. The sequencing sample was made of blood. This sequence originates from a woman aged 25 to 39 in good health. In DNA, the CDR3 is TGTGCCAGCAGCCGCCTGGGGAGCGGGAGGGCCAATGAGCAGTTCTTC. Amino acids: CASSRLGSGRANEQFF.